These 18 T cell receptor beta chains came from one sample sequenced in a study of PD-L1 blockade in urothelial cancer. Generated by immunoSEQ multiplex PCR, the TCRdb table keeps only in-frame clones and is missing some. This sample yields 84,000 or so clones, of which 70% to 90% are seen a single time; 13% to 15% belongs to the top ten. The time point was: pretreatment peripheral blood. The material sequenced was PBMCs, taken around atezolizumab (anti-PD-L1) treatment. The source is a man in his 60s with urothelial cancer.

The rearrangement joins TRBV7-8 to TRBJ1-4, with 7 bases aligning to TRBD1. CDR1 is SGHVS, CDR2 FQNEAQ, per germline. The trim removed 4 bases at V and 2 bases at J, leaving 16 bases unmatched. This CDR3 is 19 amino acids long. The CDR3 DNA is TGTGCCAGCAGCTCCGCCACTGGCAGGGGGATCTCCACTAATGAAAAACTGTTTTTT. It yields the protein CASSSATGRGISTNEKLFF. Supplemented by reference TRBV7-8 and TRBJ1-4, the full variable domain reads GAGVSQSPRYKVAKRGQDVALRCDPISGHVSLFWYQQALGQGPEFLTYFQNEAQLDKSGLPSDRFFAERPEGSVSTLKIQRTQQEDSAVYLCASSSATGRGISTNEKLFFGSGTQLSVL.

The chain carries TRBV19 and TRBJ2-1, with TRBD2 matching over 9 bases. In germline, CDR1 is LNHDA, CDR2 SQIVND (reference sequence). V lost 5 bases to trimming and J lost 4 bases; unmatched junction nucleotides: 21. The CDR3 is 20 amino acids. CDR3 residues: CASSFDSFAVASGIYNEQFF. The CDR3 DNA is TGTGCCAGTAGTTTTGACAGCTTCGCGGTGGCTAGCGGGATATACAATGAGCAGTTCTTC. The full variable domain, with the rest looked up from reference TRBV19 and TRBJ2-1, is DGGITQSPKYLFRKEGQNVTLSCEQNLNHDAMYWYRQDPGQGLRLIYYSQIVNDFQKGDIAEGYSVSREKKESFPLTVTSAQKNPTAFYLCASSFDSFAVASGIYNEQFFGPGTRLTVL.

The chain combines TRBV6-5 with TRBJ2-3; no firm D call. Trimming removed 4 bases at V and 6 bases at J, with 11 bases between. Germline V gives CDR1 MNHEY, CDR2 SVGAGI. This CDR3 has 13 amino acids. The CDR3 DNA reads TGTGCCAGCAGTTTTAGTATTAAGGATACGCAGTATTTT. It codes for CASSFSIKDTQYF.

The chain links TRBV28 to TRBJ2-5; TRBD1 matches 7 bases. Germline V gene lookup returns CDR1 MDHEN and CDR2 SYDVKM. V lost 2 bases to trimming and J lost 4 bases; unmatched junction nucleotides: 4. This CDR3 spans 14 amino acids. The CDR3 coding sequence is TGTGCCAGCAGTTTACGCGCAGGGGGAGAGACCCAGTACTTC. Its protein is CASSLRAGGETQYF.

In its sample, this clone was seen once. The chain has TRBV6-6 and TRBJ2-7; 7 positions match TRBD1. The CDR3 contains 15 residues. The junction had 11 bases not matched to a gene; V was cut back by 5 bases and J by 4 bases. Germline assignment: CDR1 MNHNY and CDR2 SVGAGI (reference sequence). The chain's CDR3 is CASSPPGQKTYEQYF. The CDR3 bases are TGTGCCAGCAGTCCCCCGGGACAGAAAACATACGAGCAGTACTTC.

V gene TRBV27 combines with J gene TRBJ2-2; D uncertain. V lost 1 base and J lost 9, with 9 bases in between. This CDR3 region has 13 residues. The germline CDR1 and CDR2 sequences are MNHEY and SMNVEV (reference sequence). The CDR3 sequence: CASSLLSFRELFF. CDR3 coding DNA: TGTGCCAGCAGTTTATTGTCCTTTAGGGAGCTGTTTTTT.

The J gene is TRBJ2-5, the V gene TRBV20-1, with no clear D. The CDR3 is 10 residues long. In germline, CDR1 is DFQATT, CDR2 SNEGSKA (reference sequence). Deletions cut 6 bases from V and 3 bases from J, with 5 bases between. CDR3 coding DNA: TGCAGTGCCCCAAAAGAGACCCAGTACTTC. It specifies CSAPKETQYF.

The sample holds a few counts of this clone. The gene calls are TRBV4-3 and TRBJ2-3; D is possibly TRBD2 (6 bases). This CDR3 contains 14 residues. Trimming left V 3 bases short and J 5 bases short, with 12 bases between. From germline, CDR1 is LGHNA and CDR2 YSLEER. CDR3 amino acids: CASSQVKGGDTQYF. As DNA, the CDR3 is TGCGCCAGCAGCCAGGTGAAGGGAGGAGATACGCAGTATTTT.

The chain has TRBV7-9 and TRBJ1-2; D may be TRBD1 (5 bases). Germline values: CDR1 SEHNR, CDR2 FQNEAQ (reference sequence). This CDR3 spans 13 amino acids. Trimming shortened V by 1 base and J by 6 bases, and 9 bases separated the two germline ends. The CDR3 DNA follows: TGTGCCAGCAGCTTAGGGGCGGGGGATGGCTACACCTTC. Protein: CASSLGAGDGYTF. The entire variable domain, with the rest obtained from reference TRBV7-9 and TRBJ1-2, is as follows: DTGVSQNPRHKITKRGQNVTFRCDPISEHNRLYWYRQTLGQGPEFLTYFQNEAQLEKSRLLSDRFSAERPKGSFSTLEIQRTEQGDSAMYLCASSLGAGDGYTFGSGTRLTVV.

The CDR3 reads CASSSPLGGGAIETQYF. The CDR3 bases are TGTGCCAGCAGCTCCCCCTTGGGCGGGGGGGCCATAGAGACCCAGTACTTC. The chain couples TRBV7-2 to TRBJ2-5; TRBD2 matches 9 bases. Germline loops: CDR1 SGHTA, CDR2 FQGNSA. The CDR3 contains 17 residues. The trim removed 4 bases at V and 4 bases at J, leaving 13 bases unmatched.

The chain recombines TRBV2 with TRBJ1-2; 9 nucleotides agree with TRBD1. V shed 6 bases and J 4 bases; nucleotides not matched to a gene: 6. The CDR3 is 14 residues long. The germline V gene has CDR1 SNHLY and CDR2 FYNNEI. This chain's CDR3 is CASSAGTGIYGYTF. CDR3 DNA: TGTGCCAGCAGCGCCGGGACAGGGATCTATGGCTACACCTTC. Variable domain in full (rest from reference TRBV2 and TRBJ1-2): EPEVTQTPSHQVTQMGQEVILRCVPISNHLYFYWYRQILGQKVEFLVSFYNNEISEKSEIFDDQFSVERPDGSNFTLKIRSTKLEDSAMYFCASSAGTGIYGYTFGSGTRLTVV.

The chain employs TRBV2 and TRBJ2-6; 7 bases fit TRBD1. The CDR3 consists of 15 residues. Unmatched junction bases numbered 3, after V lost 5 bases and J lost 2 bases. Germline V gives CDR1 SNHLY, CDR2 FYNNEI. The CDR3, as DNA: TGTGCCAGCAGTTTTACAGGGGCTGGGGCCAACGTCCTGACTTTC. This sequence encodes CASSFTGAGANVLTF.

This clone was observed a few times. J is TRBJ1-1 and V is TRBV5-1; D unclear. Deletions cut 4 bases from V and 1 base from J, with 14 bases between. The germline V gene encodes CDR1 SGHRS and CDR2 YFSETQ. The CDR3 totals 15 residues. The CDR3 nucleotides read TGCGCCAGCAGCCCGAGAGAGGGCGGGAACACTGAAGCTTTCTTT. Translated, it gives CASSPREGGNTEAFF.

CDR3 amino acids: CASSQRGQPSGIADTQYF. The CDR3, as DNA: TGTGCCAGCAGCCAGAGGGGTCAGCCTAGCGGGATTGCAGATACGCAGTATTTT. The chain links TRBV9 to TRBJ2-3; 9 bases line up with TRBD2. The germline CDR1 and CDR2 sequences are SGDLS and YYNGEE. V shed 4 bases, J shed 4 bases, and the junction held 16 bases outside the gene matches. The CDR3 is made up of 18 amino acids. Filled out from reference TRBV9 and TRBJ2-3, the complete variable domain reads DSGVTQTPKHLITATGQRVTLRCSPRSGDLSVYWYQQSLDQGLQFLIQYYNGEERAKGNILERFSAQQFPDLHSELNLSSLELGDSALYFCASSQRGQPSGIADTQYFGPGTRLTVL.

The gene calls are TRBV5-4 and TRBJ1-6; D remains unclear. The CDR3 length is 14 residues. Per the germline V gene, CDR1 is SGHNT and CDR2 is YYREEE (reference sequence). Trimming cost V 4 bases and J 7 bases, with 12 bases left between them. CDR3 amino acids: CASSRTPANSPLHF. As DNA, the CDR3 is TGTGCCAGCAGCAGAACCCCCGCGAATTCACCCCTCCACTTT. The full variable domain, completed using reference TRBV5-4 and TRBJ1-6, is ETGVTQSPTHLIKTRGQQVTLRCSSQSGHNTVSWYQQALGQGPQFIFQYYREEENGRGNFPPRFSGLQFPNYSSELNVNALELDDSALYLCASSRTPANSPLHFGNGTRLTVT.

CDR3 bases: TGTGCCAGCTCACCGGACAGGGCTGAAGCTTTCTTT. Translating gives CASSPDRAEAFF. This chain links TRBV18 with TRBJ1-1, with 8 bases lining up with TRBD1. Trimming took 3 bases from V and 6 from J; bases not matched to a gene: 0. The germline gives CDR1 KGHSH, CDR2 LQKENI. This CDR3 is built from 12 residues.

The chain carries TRBV18 and TRBJ1-2, with D perhaps TRBD1 (6 bases). The CDR3 sequence is 14 residues long. The V gene lost 3 bases and the J gene lost 3 bases, with 11 bases spanning the gap. In germline, CDR1 is KGHSH, CDR2 LQKENI. The chain's CDR3 is CASSPEAGDYGYTF. In DNA, the CDR3 is TGTGCCAGCTCACCGGAGGCAGGGGACTATGGCTACACCTTC. Filled out from reference TRBV18 and TRBJ1-2, the complete variable domain reads NAGVMQNPRHLVRRRGQEARLRCSPMKGHSHVYWYRQLPEEGLKFMVYLQKENIIDESGMPKERFSAEFPKEGPSILRIQQVVRGDSAAYFCASSPEAGDYGYTFGSGTRLTVV.

This clone was seen just once. The V call is TRBV4-2, the J call TRBJ2-7; 9 bases line up with TRBD2. V lost 3 bases and J lost 0; bases outside the gene matches: 12. Germline lookup yields CDR1 LGHNA and CDR2 YNFKEQ. This CDR3 has 18 amino acids. Here the CDR3 DNA reads TGTGCCAGCAGCCAGACCCCTAGCGGGAAGAGCAGCTCCTACGAGCAGTACTTC. Translation: CASSQTPSGKSSSYEQYF.